This T cell receptor beta chain was profiled in a study of T cells after yellow fever vaccination. Regarding the study as a whole: A minor fraction of clonotypes spanned both CD4 and CD8 compartments. Abundant contaminating clonotypes from the bulk population could appear in FACS-sorted repertoires. After the booster, 96% of CD4 and approximately 87% of CD8 primary-response clones were re-detected.

Germline V gene sequence: CDR1 SGHRS, CDR2 YFSETQ. The CDR3 spans 14 residues. The V end lost 5 bases, the J end lost 6 bases, and 16 bases lay between the germline ends. Ten or more counts support this clonotype. What it binds is unknown. TCRdb re-derived calls from the 5' RACE reads in MiXCR, one entry per CDR3 protein. The table records a few hundred thousand distinct CDR3 sequences, approximately 18% of them present only once. The sample here was PBMCs, taken before the yellow fever booster vaccination. This receptor was taken from a man between 18 and 29 years old who received the YFV17D yellow fever vaccine. V gene TRBV5-1 combines with J gene TRBJ2-3, with D maybe TRBD1 (6 bases). CDR3 in amino acids: CASRWQGKGDTQYF. Here the CDR3 DNA reads TGCGCCAGCAGGTGGCAGGGGAAGGGGGATACGCAGTATTTT.